This T cell receptor beta chain was sequenced during a study of blood T cell repertoires in COVID-19. Study overall: COVID-19 samples from acute and convalescent phases originated in the United States, Italy and Spain. T cells, B-cell-depleted T cells, or PBMCs provided the cDNA or gDNA that served as material.

Germline V gives CDR1 KGHSH, CDR2 LQKENI. The CDR3 extends over 14 amino acids. Trimming cost V 2 bases and J 1 base, with 8 bases left between them. Per the authors' pipeline: Using reference gene primer amplification, nucleated cell counts were estimated. The table came from immunoSEQ multiplex PCR; TCRdb's copy has only in-frame clones and leaves some out. V, J and clone size are taken as reported in that table, and D and trimming were inferred from the DNA itself. This table has 310,000 or so clones, around 87% appearing once. The TCR was taken from a woman in her 50s who had recovered from COVID-19. This sequence joins TRBV18 and TRBJ1-1; D ambiguous. The sequencing sample was made of peripheral blood. CDR3: CASSPDQENTEAFF. The CDR3, as DNA: TGTGCCAGCTCACCAGACCAGGAGAACACTGAAGCTTTCTTT.